In its sample, the clone carrying this TCR beta chain was seen a few times. Per germline, CDR1 MNHEY and CDR2 SVGEGT. The CDR3 is 16 residues long. The V gene end was trimmed by 5 bases and the J gene end by 0 bases; junction bases not matched to a gene: 8. Unique molecular identifiers tagged the TCRbeta library. TCRdb fed the PCR reads into MiXCR, producing one record per CDR3 protein. This table has 400,000 to 500,000 distinct CDR3 sequences, approximately 11% appearing once. These data are taken from a study of T-cell reconstitution after alpha-beta-depleted transplantation in children. The starting material was PBMCs from the stem cell graft donor, obtained from the stem cell graft. The receptor's source is a human donor who donated a stem cell graft to a child with acute myeloid leukemia. The chain couples TRBV6-2 or TRBV6-3 to TRBJ2-7; TRBD2 agrees at 9 bases. The CDR3 DNA reads TGTGCCAGCAGTCCTCGGAGCGGGGGGCCCTCCTACGAGCAGTACGTC. Protein sequence: CASSPRSGGPSYEQYV.